This T cell receptor (beta chain) was sequenced during a study of regulatory T cells in long-lasting Graves disease. The CDR3 is made up of 14 amino acids. V lost 6 bases and J lost 1, with 13 bases in between. The germline CDR1 and CDR2 sequences are ENHRY and SYGVKD. This clonotype appeared a few times. Its target is not known. As to time point: persistent/refractory GD, antithyroid drugs over 5 years with positive TRAb. PBMCs provided the RNA from which the TCR library was made. Broader study findings: For persistent Graves' patients, TCR diversity was lower than for newly diagnosed ones.

Sequencing libraries for TCR beta were prepared with iRepertoire HTBI primers and Arm-PCR of CDR3 regions. One entry per CDR3 protein, called by TCRdb with MiXCR from the multiplex PCR reads. Counted here are 650,000 to 700,000 distinct CDR3 sequences, around 30% occurring once; the ten biggest clones make up around 42%. The J gene is TRBJ2-7, the V gene TRBV10-3, with unresolved D. The starting material was peripheral blood mononuclear cells (PBMCs), obtained when the disease was refractory, from a patient treated with antithyroid drugs. The sequence was obtained from a female donor with Graves disease. The chain's CDR3 is CAIRPSEISYEQYF. CDR3 sequence (DNA): TGTGCCATCAGGCCCTCGGAAATTTCCTACGAGCAGTACTTC.